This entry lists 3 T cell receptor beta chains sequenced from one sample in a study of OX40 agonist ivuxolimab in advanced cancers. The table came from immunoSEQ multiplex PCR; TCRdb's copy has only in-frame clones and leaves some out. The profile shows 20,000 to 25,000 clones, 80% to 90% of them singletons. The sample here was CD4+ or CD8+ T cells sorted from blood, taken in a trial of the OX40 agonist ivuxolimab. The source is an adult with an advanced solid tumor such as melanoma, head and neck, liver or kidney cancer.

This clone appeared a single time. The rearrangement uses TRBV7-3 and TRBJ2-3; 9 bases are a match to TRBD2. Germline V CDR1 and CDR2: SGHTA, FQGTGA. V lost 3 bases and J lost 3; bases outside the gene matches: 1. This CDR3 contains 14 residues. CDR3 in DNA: TGTGCCAGCAGCTTCGGACTAGCGACAGATACGCAGTATTTT. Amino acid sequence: CASSFGLATDTQYF.

The CDR3 is CASSSLAGGAYNEQFF. In DNA form, the CDR3 reads TGTGCCAGCAGCTCTTTAGCGGGAGGTGCCTACAATGAGCAGTTCTTC. V gene TRBV7-3 combines with J gene TRBJ2-1; 10 bases match TRBD2. The length of the CDR3 is 16 residues. The germline gives CDR1 SGHTA, CDR2 FQGTGA. Trimming cost V 4 bases and J 2 bases; bases outside gene matches: 5.

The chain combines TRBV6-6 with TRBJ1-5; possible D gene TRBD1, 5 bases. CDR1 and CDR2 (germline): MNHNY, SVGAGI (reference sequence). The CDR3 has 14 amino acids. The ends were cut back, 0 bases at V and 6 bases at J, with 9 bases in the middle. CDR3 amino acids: CASSYSTGGQPQHF. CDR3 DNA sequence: TGTGCCAGCAGTTACTCAACCGGGGGTCAGCCCCAGCATTTT.